This TCR beta chain comes out of a study of CD8 T cells in ankylosing spondylitis. Per germline, CDR1 WNHNN and CDR2 SYGVQD (reference sequence). V was shortened by 7 bases and J by 0 bases, with 8 bases between the two germline ends. The CDR3 is 13 residues long. Quantitative 5'-RACE with molecular barcodes was used to make the TCR beta libraries. TCRdb re-called the 5' RACE reads through MiXCR, storing one row per CDR3 protein. The sample comprises some 840,000 distinct CDR3 sequences, over 9.5% of which are singletons, and 0.51% rests with the top ten. Of note for this clonotype: Its antigen is not known.

Study-wide points: Seemingly distinctive of ankylosing spondylitis blood was a TCR beta motif formed by eight highly homologous variants.

The chain recombines TRBV10-1 with TRBJ2-3; perhaps TRBD2 as D (5 bases). Sequencing was carried out using blood, either unsorted or a sorted T cell fraction (not recorded which). The clonotype originates from a male donor with ankylosing spondylitis. DNA of the CDR3: TGCGCCAGCACCCGCGGGAGCACAGATACGCAGTATTTT. It translates to CASTRGSTDTQYF.